These T cell receptor beta chains were read from a single sample in a study of blood T cell repertoires in COVID-19. Method: immunoSEQ multiplex PCR; TCRdb's copy keeps in-frame clones and lacks some. The table shows about 130,000 clones, with about four fifths occurring only once. What was sequenced was peripheral blood. All receptors derive from a man in his 60s with acute or convalescent COVID-19. Each CDR3 is given with its conserved first and last residue. A D gene is named only where the DNA matches it firmly. Size tells how often a clone was seen (once, few, many) or the class of an expanded clone, and some rows leave it out.

DNA: TGTGCCAGCGGGGTCTCTAGCGGAAACACCATATATTTT
CDR3: CASGVSSGNTIYF
size: .
D: .
V: TRBV28
J: TRBJ1-3

DNA: TGTGCCAGCAGGGCCCCCCGACAGGCGGGTACAGATACGCAGTATTTT
CDR3: CASRAPRQAGTDTQYF
size: .
D: .
V: TRBV2
J: TRBJ2-3

DNA: TGTGCCAGCAAGAGAGGGGGGGCCCACCAAGAGACCCAGTACTTC
CDR3: CASKRGGAHQETQYF
size: .
D: .
V: TRBV2
J: TRBJ2-5

DNA: TGTGCCAGCAGCCGGGGGGGCACCGCGGATGAAAAACTGTTTTTT
CDR3: CASSRGGTADEKLFF
size: .
D: .
V: TRBV5-5
J: TRBJ1-4

DNA: TGTGCCAGCAGTTACTTAAATGAGCAGTTCTTC
CDR3: CASSYLNEQFF
size: .
D: .
V: TRBV3-1/TRBV3-2
J: TRBJ2-1

DNA: TGTGCCAGCAAAATGCCGGGGGGCGATGAGCAGTTCTTC
CDR3: CASKMPGGDEQFF
size: .
D: .
V: TRBV5-4
J: TRBJ2-1

DNA: TGTGCCAGCACCGACTCTCCAAAGACAGGGGATGGGCCCCAGCATTTT
CDR3: CASTDSPKTGDGPQHF
size: .
D: TRBD1
V: TRBV27
J: TRBJ1-5

DNA: TGTGCCAGCAGTTTACCTGGACAGGGGGCATCAACTAACAATCAGCCCCAGCATTTT
CDR3: CASSLPGQGASTNNQPQHF
size: .
D: TRBD1
V: TRBV28
J: TRBJ1-5

DNA: TGTGCCAGTAGTAGGGACAGGTCGAACACCGGGGAGCTGTTTTTT
CDR3: CASSRDRSNTGELFF
size: .
D: TRBD1
V: TRBV19
J: TRBJ2-2

DNA: TGTGCCAGCAGCCAAGCAAGACTTGAGCAGTTCTTC
CDR3: CASSQARLEQFF
size: .
D: .
V: TRBV2
J: TRBJ2-1

DNA: TGCAGCGGGACACCGAGCTCCTACAATGAGCAGTTCTTC
CDR3: CSGTPSSYNEQFF
size: .
D: .
V: TRBV29-1
J: TRBJ2-1

DNA: TGTGCCAGCAGTTTGAGACAGGGATTAACCTTC
CDR3: CASSLRQGLTF
size: .
D: TRBD1
V: TRBV28
J: TRBJ1-2

DNA: TGTGCCTGGAGTGTAACAACTGAAGCTTTCTTT
CDR3: CAWSVTTEAFF
size: .
D: .
V: TRBV30
J: TRBJ1-1

DNA: TGTGCCAGCAGTGAACAGAACACTGAAGCTTTCTTT
CDR3: CASSEQNTEAFF
size: .
D: .
V: TRBV25-1
J: TRBJ1-1

DNA: TGCGCCAGCAGTCGTAGCGGGAGGAATAACGAGCAGTACTTC
CDR3: CASSRSGRNNEQYF
size: .
D: TRBD2
V: TRBV4-1
J: TRBJ2-7

DNA: TGTGCCAGCAGTGAAACCGGGTTGGGTGGCTACACCTTC
CDR3: CASSETGLGGYTF
size: .
D: .
V: TRBV2
J: TRBJ1-2

DNA: TGCGCCAGCAGCCAGGGACTAGCGGGAGGAAGGAGAAACAATGAGCAGTTCTTC
CDR3: CASSQGLAGGRRNNEQFF
size: .
D: TRBD2
V: TRBV4-1
J: TRBJ2-1

DNA: TGTGCCAGCAGTCCACACGGGGAAAGCGAAAAACTGTTTTTT
CDR3: CASSPHGESEKLFF
size: .
D: .
V: TRBV6-5
J: TRBJ1-4

DNA: TGCGCCAGCAGCCCCGGACTAGCGGGAGGGGTAGCGGATACGCAGTATTTT
CDR3: CASSPGLAGGVADTQYF
size: .
D: TRBD2
V: TRBV5-1
J: TRBJ2-3

DNA: TGTGCCAGCAGCCAACGGGACAGAGGAGGCTACACCTTC
CDR3: CASSQRDRGGYTF
size: .
D: TRBD1
V: TRBV14
J: TRBJ1-2

DNA: TGTGCCAGCAGTTCCGCTAGCGGGAGGGCCGGGGCAGATACGCAGTATTTT
CDR3: CASSSASGRAGADTQYF
size: .
D: TRBD2
V: TRBV28
J: TRBJ2-3

DNA: TGTGCCAGCAGTTTCCAGGGGGGATCTGGGGCCAACGTCCTGACTTTC
CDR3: CASSFQGGSGANVLTF
size: once
D: .
V: TRBV27
J: TRBJ2-6

DNA: TGTGCCAGCAGCTTAGGTACAGGAAGCCCAAATCAGCCCCAGCATTTT
CDR3: CASSLGTGSPNQPQHF
size: .
D: .
V: TRBV11-2
J: TRBJ1-5

DNA: TGTGCCAGCAGCCCCAGGCGACAGGGGAGCTCCTACGAGCAGTACTTC
CDR3: CASSPRRQGSSYEQYF
size: .
D: TRBD1
V: TRBV11-2
J: TRBJ2-7

DNA: TGTGCCAGCAGTCTCGAGGGCGGGAAGGTCAATGAGCAGTTCTTC
CDR3: CASSLEGGKVNEQFF
size: .
D: .
V: TRBV6-2/TRBV6-3
J: TRBJ2-1

DNA: TGTGCCAGTAAAGGAGCCGGAGACAATGAGCAGTTCTTC
CDR3: CASKGAGDNEQFF
size: .
D: .
V: TRBV19
J: TRBJ2-1

DNA: TGTGCCAGTTCCGCTGCGCGGACAGGGAAGGAGACCCAGTACTTC
CDR3: CASSAARTGKETQYF
size: .
D: TRBD1
V: TRBV28
J: TRBJ2-5

DNA: TGTGCCATCGGAACAGGGAGCTCTGGAAACACCATATATTTT
CDR3: CAIGTGSSGNTIYF
size: few
D: .
V: TRBV10-3
J: TRBJ1-3

DNA: TGTGCCACCAGTCGGCTGACAGGGAGCACAGATACGCAGTATTTT
CDR3: CATSRLTGSTDTQYF
size: .
D: TRBD1
V: TRBV24-1
J: TRBJ2-3

DNA: TGTGCCAGCAGCCCAATGGGGGGGAGGAACACTGAAGCTTTCTTT
CDR3: CASSPMGGRNTEAFF
size: .
D: .
V: TRBV28
J: TRBJ1-1

DNA: TGCAGTGCTAGTCCCGGGCCCTCCGCGGGGTCCTACGAGCAGTACTTC
CDR3: CSASPGPSAGSYEQYF
size: few
D: .
V: TRBV20-1
J: TRBJ2-7

DNA: TGCGCCAGCAGCTTTGCCGGGACTAGCGGCTACAATGAGCAGTTCTTC
CDR3: CASSFAGTSGYNEQFF
size: .
D: TRBD2
V: TRBV5-1
J: TRBJ2-1

DNA: TGCAGTGCTAACACGGGAGAAGCTTTCTTT
CDR3: CSANTGEAFF
size: .
D: .
V: TRBV20-1
J: TRBJ1-1

DNA: TGTGCCAGCAGTTTATTCACTCTAAGCTCCTATAATTCACCCCTCCACTTT
CDR3: CASSLFTLSSYNSPLHF
size: .
D: .
V: TRBV27
J: TRBJ1-6

DNA: TGTGCCTGGAGGGACAGGGTCTATGGCTACACCTTC
CDR3: CAWRDRVYGYTF
size: once
D: TRBD1
V: TRBV30
J: TRBJ1-2

DNA: TGTGCCAGCAGCTCGGGTTTTACACCCGCTGGAAACACCATATATTTT
CDR3: CASSSGFTPAGNTIYF
size: .
D: .
V: TRBV5-6
J: TRBJ1-3

DNA: TGTGCCAGCAGCTCGTTACGCGGTCAGCCCCAGCATTTT
CDR3: CASSSLRGQPQHF
size: many
D: .
V: TRBV12-1
J: TRBJ1-5

DNA: TGCGCCAGCTGCTCGGGGTCGAACACTGAAGCTTTCTTT
CDR3: CASCSGSNTEAFF
size: .
D: .
V: TRBV5-1
J: TRBJ1-1

DNA: TGTGCCAGCAGCTTAGAGGGCAGGACTTACGAGCAGTACTTC
CDR3: CASSLEGRTYEQYF
size: .
D: .
V: TRBV11-2
J: TRBJ2-7

DNA: TGTGCCAGCAGCCAAGATGGGGCAGTGGATAATTCACCCCTCCACTTT
CDR3: CASSQDGAVDNSPLHF
size: .
D: .
V: TRBV3-1/TRBV3-2
J: TRBJ1-6

DNA: TGTGCCAGCAGCAAATCGGGCAGGGGCGATTCACCCCTCCACTTT
CDR3: CASSKSGRGDSPLHF
size: .
D: .
V: TRBV21-1
J: TRBJ1-6

DNA: TGTGCCAGCAGCCCAGGGGACAGGGGGCGTAATGAAAAACTGTTTTTT
CDR3: CASSPGDRGRNEKLFF
size: .
D: TRBD1
V: TRBV7-6
J: TRBJ1-4

DNA: TGCGCCAGCAGTGACTGGGACAGGGGTTACGAGCAGTACTTC
CDR3: CASSDWDRGYEQYF
size: few
D: TRBD1
V: TRBV10-2
J: TRBJ2-7

DNA: TGTGCCAGCAGCTCCCATTCCCTAGGTCGGAACACCGGGGAGCTGTTTTTT
CDR3: CASSSHSLGRNTGELFF
size: .
D: .
V: TRBV7-8
J: TRBJ2-2

DNA: TGCGCCAGCAGGGGGGGACTAGCGGGAGGGCTTTCCTACAATGAGCAGTTCTTC
CDR3: CASRGGLAGGLSYNEQFF
size: .
D: TRBD2
V: TRBV10-2
J: TRBJ2-1

DNA: TGCAGCGTTTCTGAGATCAATCAGCCCCAGCATTTT
CDR3: CSVSEINQPQHF
size: few
D: .
V: TRBV29-1
J: TRBJ1-5